This TCR beta chain was captured in a study of cytomegalovirus exposure and HLA in healthy donors. General study points: A later analysis, which compared TCR beta chains of equal frequency, found the HLA-associated ones more clonally expanded. CMV antigen specificity of three CMV-associated chains was confirmed in vitro. Later analysis suggested most CMV-associated TCR beta chains were HLA-restricted.

Germline-derived CDR1 and CDR2 are SGHDT and YYEEEE. The germline V and J ends were trimmed by 0 bases and 7 bases, with 10 bases remaining between them. The CDR3 is 13 residues long. The PCR had 60 Vbeta and 13 Jbeta primers. TCRdb keeps only in-frame clones here, not all; method: immunoSEQ multiplex PCR. The sample yields roughly 120,000 clones, about 70% seen once. With respect to this clone: What it recognizes is unknown.

The TCR was taken from a woman in her sixties or seventies in good health and CMV-seropositive. Sequenced: PBMCs. The chain carries TRBV5-6 and TRBJ1-1, with unresolved D. The DNA of the CDR3 is TGTGCCAGCAGCTTGGGGTGGCAGGTTGAAGCTTTCTTT. Its protein product is CASSLGWQVEAFF.